The 5 T cell receptor beta chains listed next were all sequenced from one sample in a study of blood T cell repertoires in COVID-19. Some clones are missing from TCRdb's copy, which holds only in-frame ones; the method was immunoSEQ multiplex PCR. The profile shows some 80,000 clones, about 83% of them singletons. Material: peripheral blood. These receptors were obtained from a human donor in a cohort sampled during active COVID-19.

This chain links TRBV5-1 with TRBJ2-5; D is possibly TRBD1 (6 bases). The CDR3 has 16 amino acids. V dropped 0 bases and J dropped 2 bases, with 14 bases sitting between them. In germline, CDR1 is SGHRS, CDR2 YFSETQ. CDR3 region: CASSLVSGAPQETQYF. As DNA, the CDR3 is TGCGCCAGCAGCTTGGTTTCAGGGGCCCCACAAGAGACCCAGTACTTC.

V and J are TRBV24-1 and TRBJ1-5; the match to TRBD1 covers 8 bases. The length of the CDR3 is 12 residues. Germline CDR1 reads KGHDR; CDR2 reads SFDVKD. The J segment lost 11 bases and the V segment lost 10 bases, leaving 9 bases of the junction unmatched. The DNA for the CDR3 is TGTGCCACTAGTAATCCGGGACAGGCCCAGCATTTT. Protein product: CATSNPGQAQHF.

The chain joins TRBV18 to TRBJ2-1, with 9 nucleotides matching TRBD1. The CDR3 contains 16 residues. The germline gives CDR1 KGHSH, CDR2 LQKENI. J was trimmed by 9 bases and V by 8 bases; bases with no gene match: 17. The DNA for the CDR3 is TGTGCCAGCACCTACTCCCGACAGGGGGGTGGATGTGAGCAGTTCTTC. Amino acids: CASTYSRQGGGCEQFF.

The chain combines TRBV3-1 (or the pseudogene TRBV3-2) with TRBJ1-3; TRBD1 matches 7 bases. With V trimmed by 4 bases and J by 11 bases, 5 bases remained unmatched. This CDR3 contains 12 residues. Germline CDR1 LGHDT, CDR2 YNNKEL (reference sequence). Here the CDR3 reads CASSPRGAAIYF. CDR3 bases: TGTGCCAGCAGCCCCAGGGGGGCCGCCATATATTTT.

J is TRBJ2-3 and V is TRBV2, with 10 positions matching TRBD2. The CDR3 is 16 amino acids. Germline V lookup: CDR1 SNHLY, CDR2 FYNNEI. J gave up 0 bases and V 5 bases, and 5 bases lay outside the gene matches. Here the CDR3 DNA reads TGTGCCAGCAGTCCTACTAGCGGGAAGAGCACAGATACGCAGTATTTT. Translated: CASSPTSGKSTDTQYF.